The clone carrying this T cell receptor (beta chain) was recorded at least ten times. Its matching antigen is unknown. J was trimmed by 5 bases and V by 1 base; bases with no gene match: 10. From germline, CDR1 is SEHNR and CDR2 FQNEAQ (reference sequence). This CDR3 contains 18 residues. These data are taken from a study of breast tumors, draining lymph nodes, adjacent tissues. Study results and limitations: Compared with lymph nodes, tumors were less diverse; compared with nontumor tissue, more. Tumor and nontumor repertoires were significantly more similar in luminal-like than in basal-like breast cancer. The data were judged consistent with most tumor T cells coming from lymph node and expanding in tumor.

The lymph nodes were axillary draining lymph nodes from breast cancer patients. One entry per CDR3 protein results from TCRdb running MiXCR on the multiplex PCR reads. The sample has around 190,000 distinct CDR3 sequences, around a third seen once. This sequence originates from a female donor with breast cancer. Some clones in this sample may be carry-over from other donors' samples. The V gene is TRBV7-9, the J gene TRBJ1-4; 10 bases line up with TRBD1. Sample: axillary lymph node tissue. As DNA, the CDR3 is TGTGCCAGCAGCTTAGGGGACAGGGGATCTGGGATAAATGAAAAACTGTTTTTT. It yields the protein CASSLGDRGSGINEKLFF.